Included here is one T cell receptor (beta chain) sequence, with context. The target antigen is unknown. TCRbeta libraries were built with three rounds of nested PCR, modified from ARM-PCR. TCRdb re-called the multiplex PCR reads through MiXCR, storing one row per CDR3 protein. This table has some 200,000 distinct CDR3 sequences, roughly 70% appearing once. This entry belongs to a study of tumor and adjacent non-tumor tissue in lung cancer. Across the whole study: The cohort had 12 adenocarcinoma, a couple of squamous cell and 1 small cell patients.

CDR1 is SGHRS and CDR2 is YFSETQ in the germline V gene. With V trimmed by 0 bases and J by 3 bases, 6 bases remained unmatched. The CDR3 covers 16 residues. General study points: Tumor TCR diversity, when higher, was linked to shorter survival. Tumor tissue had significantly higher TCR diversity than normal lung. Top 100 clones took a larger repertoire share in normal lung.

No cell sorting was done before RNA was extracted from the tissue. This chain joins TRBV5-1 and TRBJ1-5; 7 nucleotides agree with TRBD1. This clonotype was sampled from a man between 60 and 70 years old with non-small cell lung cancer. The sample comprised lung tumor tissue. DNA of the CDR3: TGCGCCAGCAGCTTGGGACAGGGTGGAAACAATCAGCCCCAGCATTTT. Translating gives CASSLGQGGNNQPQHF.